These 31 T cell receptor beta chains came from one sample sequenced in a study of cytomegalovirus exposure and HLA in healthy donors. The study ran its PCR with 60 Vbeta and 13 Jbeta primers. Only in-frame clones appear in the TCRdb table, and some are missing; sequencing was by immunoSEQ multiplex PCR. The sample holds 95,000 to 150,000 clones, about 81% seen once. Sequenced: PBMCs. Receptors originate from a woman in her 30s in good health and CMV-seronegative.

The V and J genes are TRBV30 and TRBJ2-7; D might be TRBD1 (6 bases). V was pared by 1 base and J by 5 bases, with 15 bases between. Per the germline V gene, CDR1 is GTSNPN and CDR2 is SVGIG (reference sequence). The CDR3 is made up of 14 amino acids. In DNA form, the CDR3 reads TGTGCCTGGAGTGCGGGGATCAGGGGTCACGAGCAGTACTTC. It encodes CAWSAGIRGHEQYF.

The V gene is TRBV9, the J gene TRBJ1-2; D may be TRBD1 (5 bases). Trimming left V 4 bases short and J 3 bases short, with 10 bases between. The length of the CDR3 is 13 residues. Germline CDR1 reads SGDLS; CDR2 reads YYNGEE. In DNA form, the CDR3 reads TGTGCCAGCAGCCCCCAGGGCGACTATGGCTACACCTTC. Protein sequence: CASSPQGDYGYTF.

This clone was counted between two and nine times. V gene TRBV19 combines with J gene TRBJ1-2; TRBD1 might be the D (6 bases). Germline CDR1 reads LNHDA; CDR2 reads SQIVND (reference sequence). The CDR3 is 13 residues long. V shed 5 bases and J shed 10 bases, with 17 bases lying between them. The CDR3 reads CASSPWTEQFYTF. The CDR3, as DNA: TGTGCCAGTAGTCCTTGGACAGAACAGTTCTACACCTTC.

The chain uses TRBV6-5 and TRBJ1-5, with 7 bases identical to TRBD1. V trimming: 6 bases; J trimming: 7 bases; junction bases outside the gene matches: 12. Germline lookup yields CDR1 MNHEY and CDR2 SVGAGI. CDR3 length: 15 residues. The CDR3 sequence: CASSLTPTGRQPQHF. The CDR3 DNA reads TGTGCCAGCAGCCTCACGCCGACAGGGCGCCAGCCCCAGCATTTT.

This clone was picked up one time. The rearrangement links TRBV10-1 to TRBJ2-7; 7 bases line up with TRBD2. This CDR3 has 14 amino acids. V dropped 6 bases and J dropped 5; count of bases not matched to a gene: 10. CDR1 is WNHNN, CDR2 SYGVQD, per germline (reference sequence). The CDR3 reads CASSPGTNLHEQYF. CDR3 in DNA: TGCGCCAGCAGCCCCGGGACTAATTTGCACGAGCAGTACTTC.

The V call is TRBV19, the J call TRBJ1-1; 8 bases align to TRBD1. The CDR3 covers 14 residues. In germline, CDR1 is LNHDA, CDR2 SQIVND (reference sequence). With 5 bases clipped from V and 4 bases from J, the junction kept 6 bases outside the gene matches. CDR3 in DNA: TGTGCCAGTAGTCCTCGGACAGGGAGCACTGAAGCTTTCTTT. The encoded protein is CASSPRTGSTEAFF.

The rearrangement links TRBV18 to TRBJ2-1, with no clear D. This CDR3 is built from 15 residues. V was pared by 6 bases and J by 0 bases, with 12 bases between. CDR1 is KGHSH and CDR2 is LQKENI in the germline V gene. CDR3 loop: CASSQTQNSYNEQFF. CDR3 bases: TGTGCCAGCTCGCAGACTCAAAACTCCTACAATGAGCAGTTCTTC. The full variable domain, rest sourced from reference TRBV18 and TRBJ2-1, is NAGVMQNPRHLVRRRGQEARLRCSPMKGHSHVYWYRQLPEEGLKFMVYLQKENIIDESGMPKERFSAEFPKEGPSILRIQQVVRGDSAAYFCASSQTQNSYNEQFFGPGTRLTVL.

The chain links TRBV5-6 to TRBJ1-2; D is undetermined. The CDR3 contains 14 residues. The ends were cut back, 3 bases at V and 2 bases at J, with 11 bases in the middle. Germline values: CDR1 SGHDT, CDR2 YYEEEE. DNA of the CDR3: TGTGCCAGCAGCTCTGGACGGAGGAACTATGGCTACACCTTC. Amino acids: CASSSGRRNYGYTF.

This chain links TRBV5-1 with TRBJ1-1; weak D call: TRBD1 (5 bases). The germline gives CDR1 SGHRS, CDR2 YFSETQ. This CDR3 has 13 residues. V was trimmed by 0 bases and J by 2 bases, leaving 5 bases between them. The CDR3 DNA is TGCGCCAGCAGCTTGGGGACAAACACTGAAGCTTTCTTT. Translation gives CASSLGTNTEAFF.

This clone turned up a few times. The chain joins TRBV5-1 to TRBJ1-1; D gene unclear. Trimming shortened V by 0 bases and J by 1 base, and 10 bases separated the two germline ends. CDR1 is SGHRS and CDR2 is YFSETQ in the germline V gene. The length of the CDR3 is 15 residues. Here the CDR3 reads CASSLVVGANTEAFF. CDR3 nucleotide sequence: TGCGCCAGCAGCTTGGTGGTAGGAGCGAACACTGAAGCTTTCTTT.

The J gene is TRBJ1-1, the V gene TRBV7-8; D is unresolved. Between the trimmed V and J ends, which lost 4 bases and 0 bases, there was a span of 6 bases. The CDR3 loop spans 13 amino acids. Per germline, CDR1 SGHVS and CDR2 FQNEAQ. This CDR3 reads CASSSYMNTEAFF. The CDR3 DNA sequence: TGTGCCAGCAGCTCTTACATGAACACTGAAGCTTTCTTT.

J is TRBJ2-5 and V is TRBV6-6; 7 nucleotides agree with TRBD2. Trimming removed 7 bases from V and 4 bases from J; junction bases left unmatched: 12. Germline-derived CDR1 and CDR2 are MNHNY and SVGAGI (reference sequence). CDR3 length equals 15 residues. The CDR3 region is CASKSGGRGGETQYF. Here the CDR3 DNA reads TGTGCCAGCAAGTCCGGCGGGAGAGGCGGAGAGACCCAGTACTTC.

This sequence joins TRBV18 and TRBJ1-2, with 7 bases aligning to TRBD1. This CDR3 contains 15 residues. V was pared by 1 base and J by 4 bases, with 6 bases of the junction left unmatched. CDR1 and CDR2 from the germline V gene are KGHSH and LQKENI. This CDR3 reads CASSPLGDRPYGYTF. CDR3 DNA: TGTGCCAGCTCACCACTGGGGGACAGACCCTATGGCTACACCTTC.

As DNA, the CDR3 is TGTGCCAGCAGCTTACAGGGGCAGAACACTGAAGCTTTCTTT. It is translated as CASSLQGQNTEAFF. V is TRBV7-3 and J is TRBJ1-1, with D tentatively TRBD1 (6 bases). The V end was cut by 2 bases, the J end by 1 base, with 8 bases between. The germline gives CDR1 SGHTA, CDR2 FQGTGA. The CDR3 contains 14 residues. The full variable domain, rest sourced from reference TRBV7-3 and TRBJ1-1, is GAGVSQTPSNKVTEKGKYVELRCDPISGHTALYWYRQSLGQGPEFLIYFQGTGAADDSGLPNDRFFAVRPEGSVSTLKIQRTERGDSAVYLCASSLQGQNTEAFFGQGTRLTVV.

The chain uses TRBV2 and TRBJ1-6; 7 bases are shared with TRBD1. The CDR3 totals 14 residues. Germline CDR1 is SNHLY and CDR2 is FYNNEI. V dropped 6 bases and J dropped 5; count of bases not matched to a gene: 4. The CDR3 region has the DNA TGTGCCAGCAGGGGGACAGATAATAATTCACCCCTCCACTTT. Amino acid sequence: CASRGTDNNSPLHF. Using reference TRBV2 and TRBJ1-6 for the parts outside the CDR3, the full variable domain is EPEVTQTPSHQVTQMGQEVILRCVPISNHLYFYWYRQILGQKVEFLVSFYNNEISEKSEIFDDQFSVERPDGSNFTLKIRSTKLEDSAMYFCASRGTDNNSPLHFGNGTRLTVT.

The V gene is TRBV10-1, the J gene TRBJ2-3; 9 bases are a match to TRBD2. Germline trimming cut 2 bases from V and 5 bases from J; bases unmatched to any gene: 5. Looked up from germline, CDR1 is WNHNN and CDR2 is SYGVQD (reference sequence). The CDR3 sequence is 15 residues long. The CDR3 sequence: CASSEAGGPRDTQYF. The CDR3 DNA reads TGCGCCAGCAGTGAGGCGGGGGGGCCGAGAGATACGCAGTATTTT.

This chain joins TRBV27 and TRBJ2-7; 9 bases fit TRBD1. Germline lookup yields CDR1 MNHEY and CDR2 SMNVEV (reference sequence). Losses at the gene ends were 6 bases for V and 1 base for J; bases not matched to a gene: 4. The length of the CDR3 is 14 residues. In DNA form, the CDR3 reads TGTGCCAGCAGCGAGGACAGGGGTTCCTACGAGCAGTACTTC. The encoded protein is CASSEDRGSYEQYF.

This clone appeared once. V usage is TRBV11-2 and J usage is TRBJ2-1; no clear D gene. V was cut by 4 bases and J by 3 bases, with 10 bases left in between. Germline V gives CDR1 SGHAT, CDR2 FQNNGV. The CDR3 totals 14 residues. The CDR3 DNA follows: TGTGCCAGCAGCTCCCAGACTCGCTACAATGAGCAGTTCTTC. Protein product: CASSSQTRYNEQFF. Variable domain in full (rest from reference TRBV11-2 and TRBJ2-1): EAGVAQSPRYKIIEKRQSVAFWCNPISGHATLYWYQQILGQGPKLLIQFQNNGVVDDSQLPKDRFSAERLKGVDSTLKIQPAKLEDSAVYLCASSSQTRYNEQFFGPGTRLTVL.

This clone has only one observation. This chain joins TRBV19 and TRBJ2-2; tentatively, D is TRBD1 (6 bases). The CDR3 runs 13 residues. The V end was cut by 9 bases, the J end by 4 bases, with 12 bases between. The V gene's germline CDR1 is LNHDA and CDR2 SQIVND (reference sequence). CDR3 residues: CASSTGPTGELFF. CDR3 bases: TGTGCCAGCTCGACAGGACCCACCGGGGAGCTGTTTTTT.

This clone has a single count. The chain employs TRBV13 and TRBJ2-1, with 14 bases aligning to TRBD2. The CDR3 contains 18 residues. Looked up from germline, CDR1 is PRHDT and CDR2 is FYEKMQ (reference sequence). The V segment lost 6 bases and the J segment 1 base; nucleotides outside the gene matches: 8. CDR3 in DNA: TGTGCCAGCAGGCCGGGACTAGCGGGAGCGTCTTCCTACAATGAGCAGTTCTTC. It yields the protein CASRPGLAGASSYNEQFF.

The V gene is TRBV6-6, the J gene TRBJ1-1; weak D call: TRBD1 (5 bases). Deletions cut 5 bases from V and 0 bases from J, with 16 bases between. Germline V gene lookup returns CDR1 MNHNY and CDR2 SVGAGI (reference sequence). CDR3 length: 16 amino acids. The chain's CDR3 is CASSGGDGWLNTEAFF. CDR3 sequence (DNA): TGTGCCAGCAGTGGGGGGGACGGTTGGTTGAACACTGAAGCTTTCTTT.

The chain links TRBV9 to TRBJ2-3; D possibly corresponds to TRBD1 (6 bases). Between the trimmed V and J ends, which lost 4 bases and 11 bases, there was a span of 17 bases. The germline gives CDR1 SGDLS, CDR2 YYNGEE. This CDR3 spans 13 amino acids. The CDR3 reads CASSPRPEGEQYF. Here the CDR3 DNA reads TGTGCCAGCAGCCCTCGCCCCGAGGGGGAGCAGTATTTT.

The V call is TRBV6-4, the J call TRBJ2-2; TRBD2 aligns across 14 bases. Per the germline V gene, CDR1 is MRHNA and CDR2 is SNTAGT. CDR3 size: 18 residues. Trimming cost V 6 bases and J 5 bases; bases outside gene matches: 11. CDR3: CASSATGTSGSGTGELFF. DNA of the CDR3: TGTGCCAGCAGCGCTACCGGGACTAGCGGGAGTGGGACCGGGGAGCTGTTTTTT.

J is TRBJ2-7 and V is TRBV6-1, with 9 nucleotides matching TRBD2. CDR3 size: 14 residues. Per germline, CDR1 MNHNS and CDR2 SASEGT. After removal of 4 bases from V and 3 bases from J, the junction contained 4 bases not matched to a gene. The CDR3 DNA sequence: TGTGCCAGCAGTGCCCTAGCGGGATTCTACGAGCAGTACTTC. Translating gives CASSALAGFYEQYF.

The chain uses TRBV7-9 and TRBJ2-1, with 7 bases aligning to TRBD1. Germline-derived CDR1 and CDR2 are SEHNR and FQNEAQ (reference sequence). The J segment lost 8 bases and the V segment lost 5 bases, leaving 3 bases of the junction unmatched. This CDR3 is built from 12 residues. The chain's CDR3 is CASSIDRDEQFF. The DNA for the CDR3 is TGTGCCAGCAGCATAGACAGGGATGAGCAGTTCTTC.

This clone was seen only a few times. CDR3 bases: TGTGCCAGCAACGAGGACTACTCCCAAGAGACCCAGTACTTC. Translating gives CASNEDYSQETQYF. This chain joins TRBV11-2 and TRBJ2-5, with a tentative D call TRBD2 (6 bases). This CDR3 has 14 residues. Between the trimmed V and J ends, which lost 7 bases and 1 base, there was a span of 13 bases. Germline V CDR1 and CDR2: SGHAT, FQNNGV. The full variable domain, in which reference TRBV11-2 and TRBJ2-5 provide the parts outside the CDR3, is EAGVAQSPRYKIIEKRQSVAFWCNPISGHATLYWYQQILGQGPKLLIQFQNNGVVDDSQLPKDRFSAERLKGVDSTLKIQPAKLEDSAVYLCASNEDYSQETQYFGPGTRLLVL.

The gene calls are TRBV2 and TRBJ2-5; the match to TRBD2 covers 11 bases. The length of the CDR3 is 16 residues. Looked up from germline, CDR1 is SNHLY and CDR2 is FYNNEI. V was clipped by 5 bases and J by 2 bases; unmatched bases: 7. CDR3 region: CASSSVSGGGQETQYF. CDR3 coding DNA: TGTGCCAGCAGTTCCGTTAGCGGGGGGGGACAAGAGACCCAGTACTTC. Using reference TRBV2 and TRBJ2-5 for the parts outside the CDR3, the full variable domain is EPEVTQTPSHQVTQMGQEVILRCVPISNHLYFYWYRQILGQKVEFLVSFYNNEISEKSEIFDDQFSVERPDGSNFTLKIRSTKLEDSAMYFCASSSVSGGGQETQYFGPGTRLLVL.

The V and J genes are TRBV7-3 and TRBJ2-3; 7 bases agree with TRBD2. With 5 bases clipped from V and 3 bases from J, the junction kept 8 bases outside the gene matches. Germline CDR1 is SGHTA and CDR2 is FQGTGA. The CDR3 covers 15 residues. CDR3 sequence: CASSEGLDLTDTQYF. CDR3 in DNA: TGTGCCAGCAGCGAAGGACTAGATTTGACAGATACGCAGTATTTT.

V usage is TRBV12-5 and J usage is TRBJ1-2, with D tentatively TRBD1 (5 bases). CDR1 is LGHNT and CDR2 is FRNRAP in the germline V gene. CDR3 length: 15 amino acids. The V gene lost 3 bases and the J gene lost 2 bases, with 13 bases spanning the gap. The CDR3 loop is CASGFGRALNYGYTF. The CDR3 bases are TGTGCTAGTGGTTTTGGCAGGGCCCTAAACTATGGCTACACCTTC.

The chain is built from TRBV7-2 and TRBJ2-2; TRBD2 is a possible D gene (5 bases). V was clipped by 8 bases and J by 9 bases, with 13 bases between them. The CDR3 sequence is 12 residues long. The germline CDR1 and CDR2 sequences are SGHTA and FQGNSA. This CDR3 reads CASERSHRELFF. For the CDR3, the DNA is TGTGCCAGCGAGCGGAGTCACCGGGAGCTGTTTTTT.

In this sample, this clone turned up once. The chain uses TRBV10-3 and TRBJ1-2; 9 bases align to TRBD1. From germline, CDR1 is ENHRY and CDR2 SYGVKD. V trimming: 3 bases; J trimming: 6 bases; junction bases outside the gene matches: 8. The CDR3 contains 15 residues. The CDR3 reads CAISEFGTGRDGYTF. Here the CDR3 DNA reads TGTGCCATCAGTGAATTTGGGACAGGGAGAGATGGCTACACCTTC.